Sequencing of this T cell receptor (beta chain) was carried out in a study of T-cell memory formation after mild COVID-19. Findings of the study overall: Pre-infection memory carried some responding clones, suggesting that cross-reactive memory joined.

Germline V gives CDR1 LNHNV, CDR2 YYDKDF (reference sequence). V was clipped by 1 base and J by 2 bases, with 7 bases between them. This CDR3 comprises 14 residues. This clonotype turned up a few times. Its antigen is not known. Each CDR3 protein gets one entry after TCRdb re-called the 5' RACE reads with MiXCR. The sample contains roughly 250,000 distinct CDR3 sequences, about 16% of which appear only once. The sequencing sample was made of PBMCs or a T cell subset sorted from them (not recorded which). This receptor was obtained from a man between 18 and 29 years old who had mild COVID-19 (a few samples of this study predate the infection). Cell type and time point are not known. The chain employs TRBV15 and TRBJ2-3, with D possibly being TRBD2 (5 bases). CDR3 protein: CATSRGLTTDTQYF. Here the CDR3 DNA reads TGTGCCACCAGCAGAGGACTAACCACAGATACGCAGTATTTT.